A selection of T cell receptor beta chains follows, all from one sample in a study of blood T cell repertoires in COVID-19. Profiling relied on immunoSEQ multiplex PCR, and the TCRdb table lists in-frame clones only, not all of them. Of over 120,000 clones listed, 60% to 80% were seen once; the top ten hold about 3.2%. The sample was PBMCs or T cells enriched from blood (not recorded which). The receptors shown here come from a woman aged 50 to 60 who had recovered from COVID-19. Each CDR3 is given with its conserved first and last residue. The order of the fields is V gene, J gene, D gene, clone size, CDR3 protein, CDR3 DNA. A D gene is named only where the DNA matches it firmly. Clone size is given for some rows only: seen once, a few or many times, or a class if the clone is expanded.

TRBV9,TRBJ2-7,TRBD2,NA,CASSVGGGRGLEQYF,TGTGCCAGCAGCGTAGGGGGCGGGAGAGGGCTCGAGCAGTACTTC
TRBV6-5,TRBJ2-2,NA,NA,CASRPTSYAGELFF,TGTGCCAGCAGACCGACTAGTTATGCCGGGGAGCTGTTTTTT
TRBV27,TRBJ1-1,NA,NA,CASRGSSFYTNTEAFF,TGTGCCAGCCGGGGGTCCTCCTTCTACACGAACACTGAAGCTTTCTTT
TRBV4-1,TRBJ2-7,TRBD1,NA,CASSQGQGYSYEQYF,TGCGCCAGCAGCCAAGGACAGGGGTATTCCTACGAGCAGTACTTC
TRBV19,TRBJ2-7,TRBD2,NA,CASSAGLAGYEQYF,TGTGCCAGTAGTGCAGGACTAGCGGGCTACGAGCAGTACTTC
TRBV4-2,TRBJ2-1,TRBD2,NA,CASSQLAGFAYNEQFF,TGTGCCAGCAGCCAATTAGCGGGTTTCGCCTACAATGAGCAGTTCTTC
TRBV29-1,TRBJ1-6,NA,NA,CSVQPNRDSPLHF,TGCAGCGTTCAACCGAACAGAGATTCACCCCTCCACTTT
TRBV11-2,TRBJ1-2,NA,NA,CASSLVGSLNYGYTF,TGTGCCAGCAGCTTAGTGGGCAGTTTAAACTATGGCTACACCTTC
TRBV3-1/TRBV3-2,TRBJ1-1,TRBD1,few,CASSPRDRSGTEAFF,TGTGCCAGCAGCCCCCGGGACAGGTCGGGCACTGAAGCTTTCTTT
TRBV3-1/TRBV3-2,TRBJ1-1,TRBD1,NA,CASSEGTGLVQTEAFF,TGTGCCAGCAGCGAGGGGACAGGGCTGGTTCAAACTGAAGCTTTCTTT
TRBV19,TRBJ1-5,NA,once,CASSLSGPGGQPQHF,TGTGCCAGTAGTTTATCCGGGCCCGGGGGTCAGCCCCAGCATTTT
TRBV12-3/TRBV12-4,TRBJ2-1,TRBD1,NA,CASSTTGGLEQFF,TGTGCCAGCAGCACGACAGGGGGCTTGGAGCAGTTCTTC
TRBV5-1,TRBJ2-3,TRBD1,NA,CASSLQGAVTDTQYF,TGCGCCAGCAGCCTGCAGGGGGCGGTTACAGATACGCAGTATTTT
TRBV11-3,TRBJ2-2,TRBD2,few,CASSLELGGMNTGELFF,TGTGCCAGCAGCTTAGAGTTGGGAGGGATGAACACCGGGGAGCTGTTTTTT
TRBV6-5,TRBJ1-6,TRBD1,NA,CASSPTGPPLHF,TGTGCCAGCAGTCCGACAGGGCCGCCCCTCCACTTT
TRBV5-8,TRBJ1-1,NA,NA,CASSLAGNTEAFF,TGTGCCAGCAGCTTGGCAGGGAACACTGAAGCTTTCTTT
TRBV2,TRBJ1-1,TRBD1,NA,CASGQGVNTEAFF,TGTGCCAGCGGCCAGGGGGTGAACACTGAAGCTTTCTTT
TRBV6-5,TRBJ2-1,TRBD2,NA,CASSNRDYPYNEQFF,TGTGCCAGCAGTAACCGGGACTACCCCTACAATGAGCAGTTCTTC
TRBV28,TRBJ1-5,NA,once,CASSFLGEGNQPQHF,TGTGCCAGCAGTTTCCTAGGGGAAGGAAATCAGCCCCAGCATTTT
TRBV6-4,TRBJ2-1,NA,NA,CASSEVLYNEQFF,TGTGCCAGCAGTGAGGTACTGTACAATGAGCAGTTCTTC
TRBV3-1/TRBV3-2,TRBJ2-2,NA,NA,CASSPLGASTGELFF,TGTGCCAGCAGCCCCCTGGGGGCGAGCACCGGGGAGCTGTTTTTT
TRBV6-1,TRBJ1-6,TRBD1,NA,CASSEDHRRTGGNSPLHF,TGTGCCAGCAGTGAAGACCATCGCAGGACAGGGGGAAATTCACCCCTCCACTTT
TRBV14,TRBJ1-2,NA,NA,CASSQDRTGYGYTF,TGTGCCAGCAGCCAAGATCGGACTGGTTATGGCTACACCTTC
TRBV6-2/TRBV6-3,TRBJ1-3,NA,NA,CASSYAGLFSGNTIYF,TGTGCCAGCAGTTACGCCGGACTATTCTCTGGAAACACCATATATTTT
TRBV29-1,TRBJ2-3,TRBD1,NA,CSGDRAGTDTQYF,TGCAGCGGGGACAGGGCAGGTACAGATACGCAGTATTTT
TRBV7-9,TRBJ1-1,NA,NA,CASSLGQPTEAFF,TGTGCCAGCAGCCTCGGACAGCCCACTGAAGCTTTCTTT
TRBV7-9,TRBJ1-1,TRBD1,NA,CASSSQGARTEAFF,TGTGCCAGCAGTTCACAGGGGGCGCGTACTGAAGCTTTCTTT
TRBV18,TRBJ1-3,NA,NA,CASSPRNTRNTIYF,TGTGCCAGCTCACCTCGCAACACCCGAAACACCATATATTTT
TRBV7-6,TRBJ2-1,TRBD1,NA,CASSLTGTGVVNEQFF,TGTGCCAGCAGCTTAACCGGGACAGGGGTCGTGAATGAGCAGTTCTTC
TRBV11-2,TRBJ1-5,NA,NA,CASSLAGGNQPQHF,TGTGCCAGCAGCTTAGCGGGGGGGAATCAGCCCCAGCATTTT
TRBV7-3,TRBJ1-1,TRBD1,once,CASSSQGANTEAFF,TGTGCCAGCAGCTCTCAGGGGGCGAACACTGAAGCTTTCTTT
TRBV30,TRBJ1-6,NA,NA,CALDPDRGSPLHF,TGTGCCTTGGATCCTGACCGCGGGTCACCCCTCCACTTT
TRBV2,TRBJ1-5,NA,NA,CASSRQEVDQPQHF,TGTGCCAGCAGCCGGCAGGAGGTTGACCAGCCCCAGCATTTT
TRBV28,TRBJ1-6,NA,NA,CASSSTGYNSPLHF,TGTGCCAGCAGCTCGACGGGCTATAATTCACCCCTCCACTTT
TRBV19,TRBJ1-1,NA,NA,CASSFGLNTEAFF,TGTGCCAGTAGCTTTGGCCTGAACACTGAAGCTTTCTTT
TRBV29-1,TRBJ2-3,NA,NA,CSVDFRGPSTDTQYF,TGCAGCGTTGATTTCAGGGGACCTAGCACAGATACGCAGTATTTT
TRBV28,TRBJ1-2,NA,few,CASSLPGVSYGYTF,TGTGCCAGCAGTTTACCAGGGGTGAGCTATGGCTACACCTTC
TRBV27,TRBJ1-5,NA,NA,CASSLQRSNQPQHF,TGTGCCAGCAGTTTACAGCGTAGCAATCAGCCCCAGCATTTT
TRBV3-1/TRBV3-2,TRBJ2-1,TRBD2,NA,CASSLQREGQNEQFF,TGTGCCAGCAGCCTTCAGCGGGAGGGCCAGAATGAGCAGTTCTTC
TRBV5-1,TRBJ1-1,NA,NA,CASSLGGTPNTEAFF,TGCGCCAGCAGCTTGGGGGGGACACCGAACACTGAAGCTTTCTTT
TRBV2,TRBJ1-1,NA,NA,CASSELIGSYTEAFF,TGTGCCAGCAGTGAACTTATCGGGAGCTACACTGAAGCTTTCTTT
TRBV19,TRBJ1-2,TRBD1,NA,CASSHPGQGPSYYGYTF,TGTGCCAGTAGTCATCCGGGACAGGGGCCATCATACTATGGCTACACCTTC
TRBV9,TRBJ2-2,TRBD2,NA,CASSVGGTSGGTGELFF,TGTGCCAGCAGCGTAGGAGGGACTAGCGGAGGCACCGGGGAGCTGTTTTTT
TRBV3-1/TRBV3-2,TRBJ1-4,NA,NA,CASSPTNGPNEKLFF,TGTGCCAGCAGCCCTACTAATGGCCCTAATGAAAAACTGTTTTTT
TRBV5-1,TRBJ1-2,NA,NA,CASSLGALDGYTF,TGCGCCAGCAGCTTGGGTGCCCTAGATGGCTACACCTTC
TRBV6-5,TRBJ2-5,NA,NA,CASSIFGTNGETQYF,TGTGCCAGCAGTATTTTCGGTACCAACGGGGAGACCCAGTACTTC
TRBV10-1,TRBJ2-2,NA,NA,CASSDQGAGTGELFF,TGCGCCAGCAGCGACCAGGGAGCGGGCACCGGGGAGCTGTTTTTT
TRBV7-9,TRBJ1-1,TRBD1,NA,CASTWTGDTEAFF,TGTGCCAGCACCTGGACAGGGGACACTGAAGCTTTCTTT
TRBV7-3,TRBJ2-1,TRBD1,NA,CASSSRQGGNNEQFF,TGTGCCAGCAGCTCCAGACAGGGGGGTAACAATGAGCAGTTCTTC
TRBV12-1,TRBJ2-2,NA,NA,CASSPMGLATDGELFF,TGTGCCAGCAGTCCAATGGGACTAGCGACCGACGGGGAGCTGTTTTTT
TRBV20-1,TRBJ1-2,NA,NA,CSADTLGGYTF,TGCAGTGCTGATACCCTCGGGGGCTACACCTTC